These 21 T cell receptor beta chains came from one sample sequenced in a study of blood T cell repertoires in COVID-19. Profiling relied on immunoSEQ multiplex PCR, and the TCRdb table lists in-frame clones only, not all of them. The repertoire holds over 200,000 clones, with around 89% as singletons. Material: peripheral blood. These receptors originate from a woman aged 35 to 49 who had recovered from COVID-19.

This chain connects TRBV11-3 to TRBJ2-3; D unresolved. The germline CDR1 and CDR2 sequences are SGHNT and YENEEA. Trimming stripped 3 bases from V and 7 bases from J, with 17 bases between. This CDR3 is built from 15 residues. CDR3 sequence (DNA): TGTGCCAGCAGCTTGGGTGGGCTACCCACCCATACGCAGTATTTT. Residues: CASSLGGLPTHTQYF.

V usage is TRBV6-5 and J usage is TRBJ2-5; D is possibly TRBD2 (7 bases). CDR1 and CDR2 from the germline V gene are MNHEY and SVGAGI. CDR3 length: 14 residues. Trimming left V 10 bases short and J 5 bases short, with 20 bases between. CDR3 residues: CATAGAGARETQYF. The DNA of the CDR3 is TGTGCCACCGCAGGGGCGGGGGCCAGGGAGACCCAGTACTTC.

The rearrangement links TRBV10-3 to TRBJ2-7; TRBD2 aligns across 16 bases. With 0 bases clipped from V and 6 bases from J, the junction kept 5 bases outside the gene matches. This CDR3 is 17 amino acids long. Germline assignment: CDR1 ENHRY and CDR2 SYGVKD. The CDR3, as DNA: TGTGCCATCAGTGAGTCGGGGACTAGCGGGAGGGCCTCCGAGCAGTACTTC. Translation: CAISESGTSGRASEQYF.

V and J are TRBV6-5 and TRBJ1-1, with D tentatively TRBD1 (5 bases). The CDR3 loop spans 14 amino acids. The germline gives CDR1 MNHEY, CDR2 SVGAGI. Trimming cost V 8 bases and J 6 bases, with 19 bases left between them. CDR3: CASRMARRAAEAFF. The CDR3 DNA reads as TGTGCCAGCCGGATGGCCCGCAGGGCCGCTGAAGCTTTCTTT.

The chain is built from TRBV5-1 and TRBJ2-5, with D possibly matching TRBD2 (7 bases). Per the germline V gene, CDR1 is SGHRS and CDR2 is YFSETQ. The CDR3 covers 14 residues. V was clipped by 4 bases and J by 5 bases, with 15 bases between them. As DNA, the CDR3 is TGCGCCAGCAGCAGGGGGAGGGCCTGGGAGACCCAGTACTTC. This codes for CASSRGRAWETQYF. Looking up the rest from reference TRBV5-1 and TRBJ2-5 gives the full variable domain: KAGVTQTPRYLIKTRGQQVTLSCSPISGHRSVSWYQQTPGQGLQFLFEYFSETQRNKGNFPGRFSGRQFSNSRSEMNVSTLELGDSALYLCASSRGRAWETQYFGPGTRLLVL.

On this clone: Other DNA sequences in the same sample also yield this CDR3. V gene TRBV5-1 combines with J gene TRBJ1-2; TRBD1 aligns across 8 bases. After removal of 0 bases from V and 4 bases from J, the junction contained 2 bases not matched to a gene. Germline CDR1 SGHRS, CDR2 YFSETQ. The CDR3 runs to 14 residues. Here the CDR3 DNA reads TGCGCCAGCAGCTTGGGGCAGGGGGCCTATGGCTACACCTTC. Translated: CASSLGQGAYGYTF.

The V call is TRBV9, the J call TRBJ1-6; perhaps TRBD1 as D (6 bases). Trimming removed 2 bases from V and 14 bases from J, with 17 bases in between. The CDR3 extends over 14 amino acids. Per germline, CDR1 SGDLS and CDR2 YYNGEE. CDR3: CASSVGHTKEALHF. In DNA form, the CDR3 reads TGTGCCAGCAGCGTGGGACATACCAAGGAGGCCCTCCACTTT.

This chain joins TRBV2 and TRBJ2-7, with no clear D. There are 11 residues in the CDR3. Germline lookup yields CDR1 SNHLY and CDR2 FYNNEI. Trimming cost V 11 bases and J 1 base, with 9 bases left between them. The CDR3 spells CACTRSYEQYF. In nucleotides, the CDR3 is TGTGCCTGCACCAGGTCCTACGAGCAGTACTTC. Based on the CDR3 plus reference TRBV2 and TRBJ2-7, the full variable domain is EPEVTQTPSHQVTQMGQEVILRCVPISNHLYFYWYRQILGQKVEFLVSFYNNEISEKSEIFDDQFSVERPDGSNFTLKIRSTKLEDSAMYFCACTRSYEQYFGPGTRLTVT.

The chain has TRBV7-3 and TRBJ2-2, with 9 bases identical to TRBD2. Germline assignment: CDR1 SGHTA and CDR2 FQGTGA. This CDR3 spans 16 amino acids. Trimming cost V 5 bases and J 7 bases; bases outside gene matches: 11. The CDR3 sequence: CASSPRTSARGGELFF. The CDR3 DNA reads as TGTGCCAGCAGCCCCCGGACTAGCGCCAGGGGCGGGGAGCTGTTTTTT.

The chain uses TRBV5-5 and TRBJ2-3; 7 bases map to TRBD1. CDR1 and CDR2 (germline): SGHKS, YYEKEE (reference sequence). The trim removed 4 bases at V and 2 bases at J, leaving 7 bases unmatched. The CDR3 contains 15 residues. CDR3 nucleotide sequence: TGTGCCAGCAGCCGTTGGGACAGCCTCACAGATACGCAGTATTTT. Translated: CASSRWDSLTDTQYF.

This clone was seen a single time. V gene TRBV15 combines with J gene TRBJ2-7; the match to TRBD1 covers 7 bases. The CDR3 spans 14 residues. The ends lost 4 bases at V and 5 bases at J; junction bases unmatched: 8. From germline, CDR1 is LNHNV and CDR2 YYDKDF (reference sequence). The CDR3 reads CATSNPQGMDEQYF. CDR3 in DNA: TGTGCCACCAGCAACCCACAGGGGATGGACGAGCAGTACTTC.

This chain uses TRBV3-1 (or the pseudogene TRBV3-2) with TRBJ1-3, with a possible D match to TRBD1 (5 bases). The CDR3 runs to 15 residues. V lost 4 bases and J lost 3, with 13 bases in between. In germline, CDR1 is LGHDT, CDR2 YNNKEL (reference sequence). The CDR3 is CASSPLGGDGNTIYF. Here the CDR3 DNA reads TGTGCCAGCAGCCCCCTCGGGGGGGATGGAAACACCATATATTTT.

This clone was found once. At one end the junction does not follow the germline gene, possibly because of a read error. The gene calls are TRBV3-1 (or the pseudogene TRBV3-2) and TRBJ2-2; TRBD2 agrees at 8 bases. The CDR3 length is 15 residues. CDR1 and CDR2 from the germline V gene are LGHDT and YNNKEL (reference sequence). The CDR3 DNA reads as TGTGCCAGCAGCCAAGGGACGGCCAGTGGCGGGAGGTTACAATTT. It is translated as CASSQGTASGGRLQF.

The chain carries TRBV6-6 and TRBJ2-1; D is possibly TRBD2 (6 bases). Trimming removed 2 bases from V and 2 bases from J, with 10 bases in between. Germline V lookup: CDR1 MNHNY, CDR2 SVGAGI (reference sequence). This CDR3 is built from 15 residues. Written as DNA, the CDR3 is TGTGCCAGCAGTTACCCCGGGAGCGCCTACAATGAGCAGTTCTTC. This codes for CASSYPGSAYNEQFF.

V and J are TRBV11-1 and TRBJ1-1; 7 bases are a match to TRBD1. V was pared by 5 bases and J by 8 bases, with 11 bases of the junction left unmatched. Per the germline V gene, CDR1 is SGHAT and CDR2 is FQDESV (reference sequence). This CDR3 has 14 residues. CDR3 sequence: CASSPGQAWPEAFF. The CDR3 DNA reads TGTGCCAGCAGCCCCGGACAGGCCTGGCCCGAAGCTTTCTTT.

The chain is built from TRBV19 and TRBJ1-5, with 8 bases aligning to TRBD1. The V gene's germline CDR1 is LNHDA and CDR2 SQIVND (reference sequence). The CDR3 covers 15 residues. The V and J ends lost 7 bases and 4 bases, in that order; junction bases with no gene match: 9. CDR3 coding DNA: TGTGCCAGTACCCCGACAGGGGTTCGGAATCAGCCCCAGCATTTT. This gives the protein CASTPTGVRNQPQHF.

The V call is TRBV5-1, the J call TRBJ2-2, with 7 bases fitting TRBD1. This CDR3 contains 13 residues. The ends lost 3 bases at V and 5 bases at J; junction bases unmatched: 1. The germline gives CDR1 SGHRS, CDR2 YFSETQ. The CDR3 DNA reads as TGCGCCAGCAGCTCGGACAGGACCGGGGAGCTGTTTTTT. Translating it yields CASSSDRTGELFF.

The CDR3 reads CASSPGAGVSPLHF. CDR3 sequence (DNA): TGTGCCAGCAGCCCAGGTGCAGGGGTTTCACCCCTCCACTTT. The rearrangement joins TRBV7-8 to TRBJ1-6; possibly TRBD1 for D (6 bases). From germline, CDR1 is SGHVS and CDR2 FQNEAQ. The CDR3 is 14 residues long. Trimming stripped 5 bases from V and 9 bases from J, with 14 bases between.

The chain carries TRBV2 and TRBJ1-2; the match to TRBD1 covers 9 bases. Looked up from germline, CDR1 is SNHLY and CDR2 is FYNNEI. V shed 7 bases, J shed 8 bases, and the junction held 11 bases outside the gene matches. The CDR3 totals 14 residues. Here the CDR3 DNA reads TGTGCCAGCACAAATCAACAGGGGGCTGGGGGCTACACCTTC. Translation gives CASTNQQGAGGYTF.

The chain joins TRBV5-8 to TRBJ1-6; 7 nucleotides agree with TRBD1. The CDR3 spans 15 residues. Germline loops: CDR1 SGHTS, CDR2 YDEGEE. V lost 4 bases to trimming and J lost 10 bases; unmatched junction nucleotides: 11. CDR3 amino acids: CASSRYRGEGSPLHF. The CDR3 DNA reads TGTGCCAGCAGCCGATACAGGGGCGAGGGGTCACCCCTCCACTTT. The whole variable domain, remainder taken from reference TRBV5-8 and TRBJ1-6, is EAGVTQSPTHLIKTRGQQATLRCSPISGHTSVYWYQQALGLGLQFLLWYDEGEERNRGNFPPRFSGRQFPNYSSELNVNALELEDSALYLCASSRYRGEGSPLHFGNGTRLTVT.

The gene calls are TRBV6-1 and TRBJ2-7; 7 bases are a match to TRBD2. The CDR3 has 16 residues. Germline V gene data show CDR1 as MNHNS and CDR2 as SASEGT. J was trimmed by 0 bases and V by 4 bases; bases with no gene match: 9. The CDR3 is CASSVLGGEPSYEQYV. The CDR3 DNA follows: TGTGCCAGCAGTGTGCTGGGGGGGGAACCCTCCTACGAGCAGTACGTC.